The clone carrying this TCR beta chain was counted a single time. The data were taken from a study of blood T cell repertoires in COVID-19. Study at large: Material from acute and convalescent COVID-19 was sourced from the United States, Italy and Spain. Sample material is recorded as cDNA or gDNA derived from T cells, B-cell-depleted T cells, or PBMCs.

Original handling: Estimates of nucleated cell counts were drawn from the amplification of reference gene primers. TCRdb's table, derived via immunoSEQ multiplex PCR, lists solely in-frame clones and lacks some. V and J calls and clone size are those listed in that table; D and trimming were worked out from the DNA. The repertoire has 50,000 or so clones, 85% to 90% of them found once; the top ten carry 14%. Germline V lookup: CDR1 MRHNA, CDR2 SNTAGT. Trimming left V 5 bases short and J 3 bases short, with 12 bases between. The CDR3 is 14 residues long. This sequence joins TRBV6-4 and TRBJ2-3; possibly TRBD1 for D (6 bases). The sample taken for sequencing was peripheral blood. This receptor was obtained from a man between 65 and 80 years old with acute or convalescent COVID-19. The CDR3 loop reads CASSPQGGTDTQYF. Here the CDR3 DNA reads TGTGCCAGCAGTCCACAGGGTGGGACAGATACGCAGTATTTT.